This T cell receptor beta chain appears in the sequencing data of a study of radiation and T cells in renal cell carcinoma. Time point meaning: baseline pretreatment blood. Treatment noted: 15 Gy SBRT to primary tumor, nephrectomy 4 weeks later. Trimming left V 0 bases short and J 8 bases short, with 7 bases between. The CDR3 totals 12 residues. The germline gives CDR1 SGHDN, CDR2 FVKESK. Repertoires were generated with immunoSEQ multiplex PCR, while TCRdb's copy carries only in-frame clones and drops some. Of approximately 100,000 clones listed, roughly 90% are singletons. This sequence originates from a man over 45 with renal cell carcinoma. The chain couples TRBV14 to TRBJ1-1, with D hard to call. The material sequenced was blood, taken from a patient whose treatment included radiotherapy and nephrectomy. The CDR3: CASSQDTLEAFF. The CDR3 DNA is TGTGCCAGCAGCCAAGACACACTAGAAGCTTTCTTT.